The 31 T cell receptor beta chains presented below share a single source sample, sequenced in a study of blood T cell repertoires in COVID-19. Sequencing was performed with immunoSEQ multiplex PCR; in TCRdb, only in-frame clones are kept and a portion is missing. Of 200,000 to 250,000 clones listed, nearly 90% are singletons. Material for sequencing was PBMCs or T cells enriched from blood (not recorded which). The receptors originated from a man aged 25-45 years who had recovered from COVID-19.

The J gene is TRBJ2-7, the V gene TRBV18, with TRBD2 matching 13 bases. Germline V gives CDR1 KGHSH, CDR2 LQKENI. J lost 4 bases, V lost 3 bases, and 3 bases had no gene match. The CDR3 runs to 15 residues. The CDR3 spells CASSPRTSGSYEQYF. The CDR3 DNA follows: TGTGCCAGCTCACCCCGGACTAGCGGGAGTTACGAGCAGTACTTC. Combining the CDR3 with reference TRBV18 and TRBJ2-7 gives the whole variable domain NAGVMQNPRHLVRRRGQEARLRCSPMKGHSHVYWYRQLPEEGLKFMVYLQKENIIDESGMPKERFSAEFPKEGPSILRIQQVVRGDSAAYFCASSPRTSGSYEQYFGPGTRLTVT.

The genes are TRBV2 and TRBJ1-6; TRBD1 aligns across 7 bases. The germline V gene encodes CDR1 SNHLY and CDR2 FYNNEI. The CDR3 sequence is 16 residues long. V shed 8 bases, J shed 2 bases, and the junction held 9 bases outside the gene matches. DNA for the CDR3: TGTGCCAGCCTAGTTACAGGGGTGGCCTATAATTCACCCCTCCACTTT. Encoded protein: CASLVTGVAYNSPLHF.

V usage is TRBV4-1 and J usage is TRBJ1-4; the D is unclear. Deletions cut 7 bases from V and 7 bases from J, with 10 bases between. Germline V gene sequence: CDR1 MGHRA, CDR2 YSYEKL. The CDR3 is made up of 12 amino acids. The CDR3 loop reads CASMSESEKLFF. The CDR3 coding sequence is TGCGCCAGCATGTCGGAGAGTGAAAAACTGTTTTTT.

Details on this clone: Other DNA variants within this sample encode the same CDR3. The CDR3 DNA reads as TGTGCCAGCAGTCCCGGGACAGCTAACTATGGCTACACCTTC. Translation: CASSPGTANYGYTF. The chain combines TRBV28 with TRBJ1-2; 7 nucleotides align to TRBD1. The CDR3 extends over 14 amino acids. From germline, CDR1 is MDHEN and CDR2 SYDVKM. The V and J ends lost 5 bases and 0 bases, in that order; junction bases with no gene match: 3.

V usage is TRBV10-3 and J usage is TRBJ2-3; 8 bases are a match to TRBD1. V was pared by 6 bases and J by 3 bases, with 14 bases of the junction left unmatched. This CDR3 has 17 residues. Germline V gives CDR1 ENHRY, CDR2 SYGVKD. The CDR3 spells CAISKQTGVAGTDTQYF. The DNA of the CDR3 is TGTGCCATCAGCAAACAGACAGGGGTGGCGGGTACAGATACGCAGTATTTT.

The chain uses TRBV7-2 and TRBJ2-5, with D perhaps TRBD1 (6 bases). Trimming removed 1 base from V and 5 bases from J, with 11 bases in between. The CDR3 covers 14 residues. In germline, CDR1 is SGHTA, CDR2 FQGNSA. The CDR3 sequence: CASSLGGGRETQYF. CDR3 in DNA: TGTGCCAGCAGCTTAGGTGGGGGCCGCGAGACCCAGTACTTC. Complete variable domain (other parts from reference TRBV7-2 and TRBJ2-5): GAGVSQSPSNKVTEKGKDVELRCDPISGHTALYWYRQSLGQGLEFLIYFQGNSAPDKSGLPSDRFSAERTGGSVSTLTIQRTQQEDSAVYLCASSLGGGRETQYFGPGTRLLVL.

V and J are TRBV6-5 and TRBJ1-2; TRBD1 matches at 8 bases. This CDR3 has 15 residues. Germline V gene sequence: CDR1 MNHEY, CDR2 SVGAGI. Germline trimming cut 6 bases from V and 5 bases from J; bases unmatched to any gene: 11. The CDR3 region is CASRTPGQGGYGYTF. CDR3 bases: TGTGCCAGCAGAACCCCCGGACAGGGAGGTTATGGCTACACCTTC.

The chain joins TRBV27 to TRBJ2-3, with 7 bases identical to TRBD2. Germline CDR1 and CDR2: MNHEY and SMNVEV (reference sequence). The CDR3 consists of 13 residues. V was clipped by 4 bases and J by 5 bases; unmatched bases: 3. The CDR3: CASSYREVDTQYF. The CDR3 nucleotides read TGTGCCAGCAGTTACCGGGAGGTAGATACGCAGTATTTT.

The chain joins TRBV3-1 (or the pseudogene TRBV3-2) to TRBJ2-5; D is possibly TRBD1 (6 bases). Trimming took 3 bases from V and 4 from J, leaving 21 bases between them. The CDR3 is made up of 17 amino acids. The germline V gene encodes CDR1 LGHDT and CDR2 YNNKEL (reference sequence). The DNA of the CDR3 is TGTGCCAGCAGCCATGTTTCAGGGGCCCGTTTCGGAGAGACCCAGTACTTC. Translating it yields CASSHVSGARFGETQYF.

The genes are TRBV5-6 and TRBJ2-2, with TRBD2 matching 14 bases. The CDR3 has 18 amino acids. The germline CDR1 and CDR2 sequences are SGHDT and YYEEEE. V dropped 2 bases and J dropped 6; count of bases not matched to a gene: 9. Written as DNA, the CDR3 is TGTGCCAGCAGCTTCTCCCTCGGACTAGCGGGAGGAGCCGGGGAGCTGTTTTTT. Amino acids: CASSFSLGLAGGAGELFF.

The rearrangement links TRBV5-5 to TRBJ1-4; possible D gene TRBD1, 6 bases. CDR3 size: 14 residues. Germline CDR1 and CDR2: SGHKS and YYEKEE (reference sequence). Trimming pared 6 bases from V and 6 bases from J, leaving 15 bases between. CDR3 loop: CASTPGHLDEKLFF. CDR3 sequence (DNA): TGTGCCAGCACACCGGGACACCTGGATGAAAAACTGTTTTTT.

This rearrangement joins TRBV18 to TRBJ1-1, with unresolved D. The germline gives CDR1 KGHSH, CDR2 LQKENI. This CDR3 contains 13 residues. V was shortened by 4 bases and J by 11 bases, with 17 bases between the two germline ends. In DNA form, the CDR3 reads TGTGCCAGCTCACTAACGGGTTTTCGCTGGGCTTTCTTT. Translation: CASSLTGFRWAFF. Full variable domain (remainder filled in from reference TRBV18 and TRBJ1-1): NAGVMQNPRHLVRRRGQEARLRCSPMKGHSHVYWYRQLPEEGLKFMVYLQKENIIDESGMPKERFSAEFPKEGPSILRIQQVVRGDSAAYFCASSLTGFRWAFFGQGTRLTVV.

This chain joins TRBV7-8 and TRBJ2-1; the D gene is possibly TRBD1 (5 bases). Trimming left V 0 bases short and J 9 bases short, with 6 bases between. Germline CDR1 reads SGHVS; CDR2 reads FQNEAQ. The CDR3 contains 12 residues. The CDR3 nucleotides read TGTGCCAGCAGCTTAGCGCAGGGTGAGCAGTTCTTC. Protein sequence: CASSLAQGEQFF. Drawing the rest from reference TRBV7-8 and TRBJ2-1, the complete variable domain is GAGVSQSPRYKVAKRGQDVALRCDPISGHVSLFWYQQALGQGPEFLTYFQNEAQLDKSGLPSDRFFAERPEGSVSTLKIQRTQQEDSAVYLCASSLAQGEQFFGPGTRLTVL.

The V gene is TRBV24-1, the J gene TRBJ2-1; D perhaps matches TRBD1 (5 bases). Trimming shortened V by 4 bases and J by 7 bases, and 19 bases separated the two germline ends. This CDR3 is 16 amino acids long. Germline loops: CDR1 KGHDR, CDR2 SFDVKD. The CDR3 loop reads CATSEQDRRSVNEQFF. In DNA form, the CDR3 reads TGTGCCACCAGTGAACAAGACAGACGATCGGTAAATGAGCAGTTCTTC.

V usage is TRBV10-2 and J usage is TRBJ2-2; the match to TRBD1 covers 8 bases. The junction had 1 base not matched to a gene; V was cut back by 8 bases and J by 2 bases. Germline lookup yields CDR1 WSHSY and CDR2 SAAADI. The CDR3 is 13 amino acids. CDR3 in DNA: TGCGCCAGCGGACAGGGCAACACCGGGGAGCTGTTTTTT. It specifies CASGQGNTGELFF.

V and J are TRBV30 and TRBJ1-3; TRBD1 is a possible D gene (6 bases). Germline V gene sequence: CDR1 GTSNPN, CDR2 SVGIG (reference sequence). The length of the CDR3 is 17 residues. Trimming pared 1 base from V and 2 bases from J, leaving 18 bases between. This CDR3 reads CAWSDINTGYPGNTIYF. CDR3 DNA sequence: TGTGCCTGGAGTGACATAAATACAGGGTATCCTGGAAACACCATATATTTT.

The V and J genes are TRBV5-6 and TRBJ2-7; TRBD1 is a possible D gene (7 bases). The V gene lost 0 bases and the J gene lost 5 bases, with 15 bases spanning the gap. The germline CDR1 and CDR2 sequences are SGHDT and YYEEEE. CDR3 size: 15 residues. The CDR3 spells CASSLGSGGRNEQYF. The CDR3 coding sequence is TGTGCCAGCAGCTTGGGATCAGGGGGGCGGAACGAGCAGTACTTC.

The chain recombines TRBV7-2 with TRBJ2-1; TRBD2 agrees at 10 bases. J gave up 1 base and V 8 bases, and 5 bases lay outside the gene matches. The germline gives CDR1 SGHTA, CDR2 FQGNSA. The CDR3 length is 15 residues. CDR3 DNA sequence: TGTGCCAGCGGGTTAGCGGGAGGATCCTACAATGAGCAGTTCTTC. Its translation: CASGLAGGSYNEQFF.

The chain links TRBV4-2 to TRBJ2-2; 8 nucleotides line up with TRBD2. CDR3 length: 18 amino acids. The germline V gene encodes CDR1 LGHNA and CDR2 YNFKEQ. The trim removed 1 base at V and 1 base at J, leaving 8 bases unmatched. Here the CDR3 reads CASSQGGAAGGNTGELFF. The CDR3 coding sequence is TGTGCCAGCAGCCAAGGAGGGGCGGCGGGGGGGAACACCGGGGAGCTGTTTTTT.

V and J are TRBV27 and TRBJ1-2; TRBD1 might be the D (5 bases). Germline V gene sequence: CDR1 MNHEY, CDR2 SMNVEV (reference sequence). V lost 4 bases to trimming and J lost 4 bases, with 13 bases between them. CDR3 size: 14 residues. The DNA of the CDR3 is TGTGCCAGCAGTTCCCCGACCGGGGGCTATGGCTACACCTTC. Translating it yields CASSSPTGGYGYTF.

The J gene is TRBJ2-5, the V gene TRBV18, with no clear D. The CDR3 spans 14 residues. Trimming left V 2 bases short and J 5 bases short, with 12 bases between. The germline CDR1 and CDR2 sequences are KGHSH and LQKENI. The CDR3 bases are TGTGCCAGCTCACCATTCCCGGGTATGGAGACCCAGTACTTC. This gives the protein CASSPFPGMETQYF.

This chain uses TRBV7-9 with TRBJ2-3; D gene unclear. The ends were cut back, 0 bases at V and 0 bases at J, with 10 bases in the middle. Germline values: CDR1 SEHNR, CDR2 FQNEAQ (reference sequence). The CDR3 sequence is 16 residues long. The CDR3 DNA reads as TGTGCCAGCAGCTTAGCCGAGGCGTCTAGCACAGATACGCAGTATTTT. Residues: CASSLAEASSTDTQYF.

The chain carries TRBV30 and TRBJ1-2; a possible D gene is TRBD1 (5 bases). Between the trimmed V and J ends, which lost 0 bases and 4 bases, there was a span of 9 bases. In germline, CDR1 is GTSNPN, CDR2 SVGIG (reference sequence). CDR3 length: 13 amino acids. In DNA form, the CDR3 reads TGTGCCTGGAGTGTACAGGTGGTCTATGGCTACACCTTC. Its translation: CAWSVQVVYGYTF.

V is TRBV7-8 and J is TRBJ1-2; D may be TRBD1 (6 bases). CDR1 is SGHVS and CDR2 is FQNEAQ in the germline V gene. CDR3 length: 17 residues. Trimming removed 1 base from V and 4 bases from J, with 19 bases in between. CDR3 sequence reads: CASSLGRRGGGSYGYTF. CDR3 in DNA: TGTGCCAGCAGCTTAGGGCGTCGGGGAGGGGGTAGCTATGGCTACACCTTC.

The chain has TRBV27 and TRBJ1-1; D possibly corresponds to TRBD1 (5 bases). Trimming shortened V by 6 bases and J by 6 bases, and 17 bases separated the two germline ends. The CDR3 is made up of 14 amino acids. Germline V gene lookup returns CDR1 MNHEY and CDR2 SMNVEV (reference sequence). The CDR3 protein is CASSPAGGISEAFF. The CDR3 region has the DNA TGTGCCAGCAGCCCCGCGGGGGGAATTTCTGAAGCTTTCTTT.

This clone showed up just once. V gene TRBV5-1 combines with J gene TRBJ2-3, with D possibly being TRBD1 (5 bases). Germline CDR1 is SGHRS and CDR2 is YFSETQ. V dropped 7 bases and J dropped 4 bases, with 10 bases sitting between them. The CDR3 has 12 amino acids. CDR3 sequence (DNA): TGCGCCAGCCAGGGATCAGCAGATACGCAGTATTTT. This codes for CASQGSADTQYF.

V is TRBV7-8 and J is TRBJ2-7; maybe TRBD1 (5 bases). The CDR3 length is 14 residues. The germline V gene has CDR1 SGHVS and CDR2 FQNEAQ. Deletions cut 3 bases from V and 4 bases from J, with 13 bases between. CDR3 coding DNA: TGTGCCAGCAGCTTCACAGGCAGCTTATACGAGCAGTACTTC. Translated: CASSFTGSLYEQYF. The full variable domain, its missing parts supplied by reference TRBV7-8 and TRBJ2-7, is GAGVSQSPRYKVAKRGQDVALRCDPISGHVSLFWYQQALGQGPEFLTYFQNEAQLDKSGLPSDRFFAERPEGSVSTLKIQRTQQEDSAVYLCASSFTGSLYEQYFGPGTRLTVT.

The chain employs TRBV4-1 and TRBJ2-3, with 8 bases that match TRBD2. Germline-derived CDR1 and CDR2 are MGHRA and YSYEKL. Unmatched junction bases numbered 9, after V lost 1 base and J lost 0 bases. This CDR3 comprises 18 residues. The chain's CDR3 is CASSQGAVGLVSTDTQYF. The CDR3 nucleotides read TGCGCCAGCAGCCAAGGGGCCGTGGGACTAGTGAGCACAGATACGCAGTATTTT.

The CDR3 region is CASSVLSQGTDTQYF. The CDR3 nucleotides are TGTGCCAGCAGCGTGCTATCACAGGGTACAGATACGCAGTATTTT. The V and J genes are TRBV9 and TRBJ2-3; D might be TRBD1 (6 bases). The CDR3 is made up of 15 amino acids. V lost 2 bases and J 3 bases, leaving 13 bases between the germline ends. Per the germline V gene, CDR1 is SGDLS and CDR2 is YYNGEE.

The J gene is TRBJ2-1, the V gene TRBV6-4; unclear D gene. V was clipped by 0 bases and J by 3 bases, with 9 bases between them. The V gene's germline CDR1 is MRHNA and CDR2 SNTAGT. This CDR3 spans 15 amino acids. The CDR3 protein is CASSDSFGYYNEQFF. The CDR3 nucleotides are TGTGCCAGCAGTGACTCGTTCGGTTACTACAATGAGCAGTTCTTC.

The CDR3 reads CASTPRGTGMDSNTGELFF. The DNA for the CDR3 is TGTGCCAGCACTCCGAGGGGGACAGGGATGGATTCGAACACCGGGGAGCTGTTTTTT. The chain couples TRBV21-1 to TRBJ2-2; the D call of TRBD1 is as the table states it, not checked on the DNA. TRBV21-1 is an annotated pseudogene. The CDR3 runs to 19 residues.